These 26 T cell receptor beta chains came from one sample sequenced in a study of OX40 agonist ivuxolimab in advanced cancers. The method was immunoSEQ multiplex PCR; TCRdb's version includes in-frame clones alone and lacks a portion of them. The sample contains around 89,000 clones, under 95% of which appear only once. The source material was CD4+ or CD8+ T cells sorted from blood, sampled in a trial of the OX40 agonist ivuxolimab. These receptors originate from an adult with an advanced solid tumor such as melanoma, head and neck, liver or kidney cancer.

This chain joins TRBV5-6 and TRBJ2-7, with D possibly matching TRBD1 (6 bases). Germline V gene sequence: CDR1 SGHDT, CDR2 YYEEEE. CDR3 length equals 14 residues. The ends were cut back, 5 bases at V and 3 bases at J, with 15 bases in the middle. The CDR3 protein is CASSPRGYDYEQYF. The CDR3 nucleotides are TGTGCCAGCAGTCCGAGGGGGTACGACTACGAGCAGTACTTC.

The V and J genes are TRBV9 and TRBJ1-2, with 9 bases that match TRBD1. V shed 0 bases, J shed 7 bases, and the junction held 7 bases outside the gene matches. The CDR3 spans 15 residues. Per germline, CDR1 SGDLS and CDR2 YYNGEE. CDR3 sequence: CASSVDGTGLFGYTF. The DNA of the CDR3 is TGTGCCAGCAGCGTAGACGGGACAGGGTTATTTGGCTACACCTTC. The whole variable domain, remainder taken from reference TRBV9 and TRBJ1-2, is DSGVTQTPKHLITATGQRVTLRCSPRSGDLSVYWYQQSLDQGLQFLIQYYNGEERAKGNILERFSAQQFPDLHSELNLSSLELGDSALYFCASSVDGTGLFGYTFGSGTRLTVV.

This chain uses TRBV5-1 with TRBJ2-5; D gene unclear. Germline values: CDR1 SGHRS, CDR2 YFSETQ. The CDR3 is 14 residues long. V lost 4 bases and J 2 bases, leaving 12 bases between the germline ends. CDR3 sequence reads: CASSALGPQETQYF. The CDR3 nucleotides are TGCGCCAGCAGCGCCCTGGGTCCTCAAGAGACCCAGTACTTC.

This clone appeared a single time. CDR3 loop: CASSLWGTANGNSEAFF. As DNA, the CDR3 is TGTGCCAGCAGTTTATGGGGGACTGCGAATGGAAATTCTGAAGCTTTCTTT. V is TRBV28 and J is TRBJ1-1, with D maybe TRBD1 (5 bases). V lost 0 bases to trimming and J lost 6 bases, with 20 bases between them. Germline-derived CDR1 and CDR2 are MDHEN and SYDVKM. This CDR3 contains 17 residues.

V and J are TRBV2 and TRBJ1-2, with 7 bases lining up with TRBD1. The CDR3 is 14 amino acids. Germline V gives CDR1 SNHLY, CDR2 FYNNEI. V shed 4 bases, J shed 4 bases, and the junction held 6 bases outside the gene matches. The CDR3 loop reads CASSGFTGAYGYTF. CDR3 sequence (DNA): TGTGCCAGCAGTGGATTCACAGGGGCCTATGGCTACACCTTC.

J is TRBJ1-1 and V is TRBV27, with unresolved D. V was trimmed by 2 bases and J by 1 base, leaving 8 bases between them. This CDR3 has 14 amino acids. Germline loops: CDR1 MNHEY, CDR2 SMNVEV (reference sequence). CDR3: CASSLTRTNTEAFF. In DNA form, the CDR3 reads TGTGCCAGCAGTTTAACCAGGACGAACACTGAAGCTTTCTTT.

The gene calls are TRBV19 and TRBJ1-5; 9 positions match TRBD1. CDR1 LNHDA and CDR2 SQIVND come from the germline V gene (reference sequence). V was pared by 7 bases and J by 8 bases, with 12 bases of the junction left unmatched. The CDR3 covers 15 residues. CDR3 protein: CASNIGTGFFEPQHF. CDR3 DNA: TGTGCCAGTAATATCGGGACAGGGTTTTTTGAGCCCCAGCATTTT.

The J gene is TRBJ1-1, the V gene TRBV5-1, with D tentatively TRBD1 (5 bases). The CDR3 length is 14 residues. V was trimmed by 5 bases and J by 5 bases, leaving 16 bases between them. In germline, CDR1 is SGHRS, CDR2 YFSETQ. The chain's CDR3 is CASRRDSEGTEAFF. In nucleotides, the CDR3 is TGCGCCAGCAGGAGAGACAGCGAAGGGACTGAAGCTTTCTTT.

The chain couples TRBV23-1 to TRBJ2-5, with 10 positions matching TRBD1. TRBV23-1 is marked as an open reading frame, function uncertain. The ends lost 4 bases at V and 5 bases at J; junction bases unmatched: 10. The CDR3 contains 16 residues. The CDR3 loop is CASSRMEDRGYETQYF. The CDR3 DNA reads as TGCGCCAGCAGTCGAATGGAGGACAGGGGGTATGAGACCCAGTACTTC.

CDR3 DNA: TGTGCCAGCCTGGTCCAGCGGGGATCCTACAATGAGCAGTTCTTC. Its protein is CASLVQRGSYNEQFF. The rearrangement uses TRBV6-1 and TRBJ2-1; 7 nucleotides agree with TRBD2. This CDR3 spans 15 amino acids. V lost 8 bases and J lost 1; bases outside the gene matches: 8. Germline CDR1 MNHNS, CDR2 SASEGT.

The chain employs TRBV10-1 and TRBJ2-3; 9 bases agree with TRBD1. V lost 9 bases to trimming and J lost 0 bases; unmatched junction nucleotides: 10. From germline, CDR1 is WNHNN and CDR2 SYGVQD (reference sequence). The CDR3 consists of 16 residues. The CDR3 DNA follows: TGCGCCAGTGGAGGGGCCGGGACAGGGAGCACAGATACGCAGTATTTT. Translating it yields CASGGAGTGSTDTQYF.

This chain uses TRBV28 with TRBJ1-1; no clear D. The CDR3 length is 12 residues. The germline V gene encodes CDR1 MDHEN and CDR2 SYDVKM. V was trimmed by 3 bases and J by 9 bases, leaving 11 bases between them. As DNA, the CDR3 is TGTGCCAGCAGTTTGCCTGCCCTTCAAGCTTTCTTT. This gives the protein CASSLPALQAFF.

J is TRBJ1-1 and V is TRBV18; possibly TRBD1 for D (5 bases). The CDR3 contains 15 residues. Deletions cut 0 bases from V and 0 bases from J, with 8 bases between. Per germline, CDR1 KGHSH and CDR2 LQKENI. CDR3 sequence reads: CASSPPGRLNTEAFF. The CDR3 bases are TGTGCCAGCTCACCACCGGGACGGTTGAACACTGAAGCTTTCTTT.

The gene calls are TRBV9 and TRBJ2-7, with 8 positions matching TRBD2. This CDR3 region has 15 residues. CDR1 is SGDLS, CDR2 YYNGEE, per germline. V lost 4 bases, J lost 5 bases, and 11 bases stayed unmatched. As DNA, the CDR3 is TGTGCCAGCAGCAACCTAGCGGGCGACGGTAACGAGCAGTACTTC. It translates to CASSNLAGDGNEQYF.

The rearrangement links TRBV4-3 to TRBJ2-3; either TRBD1 or TRBD2 may supply D (5 bases each). The CDR3 spans 16 residues. The V and J ends lost 1 base and 3 bases respectively, with 14 bases between them. Germline values: CDR1 LGHNA, CDR2 YSLEER. CDR3: CASSQGVGAITDTQYF. The CDR3 DNA reads as TGCGCCAGCAGCCAAGGGGTCGGGGCCATTACAGATACGCAGTATTTT.

The V call is TRBV4-2, the J call TRBJ2-7; D is undetermined. Per germline, CDR1 LGHNA and CDR2 YNFKEQ. With 0 bases removed from V and 2 bases from J, the gap between germline ends came to 8 bases. The CDR3 sequence is 14 residues long. CDR3 in amino acids: CASSQEYSAYEQYF. CDR3 coding DNA: TGTGCCAGCAGCCAAGAGTATAGTGCCTACGAGCAGTACTTC.

This chain joins TRBV19 and TRBJ1-1; 10 bases match TRBD1. This CDR3 has 13 amino acids. V shed 4 bases and J 8 bases; nucleotides not matched to a gene: 4. Germline CDR1 LNHDA, CDR2 SQIVND (reference sequence). Here the CDR3 DNA reads TGTGCCAGTAGTAGAACGGGACAGGGGGAAGCTTTCTTT. Its protein is CASSRTGQGEAFF. Drawing the rest from reference TRBV19 and TRBJ1-1, the complete variable domain is DGGITQSPKYLFRKEGQNVTLSCEQNLNHDAMYWYRQDPGQGLRLIYYSQIVNDFQKGDIAEGYSVSREKKESFPLTVTSAQKNPTAFYLCASSRTGQGEAFFGQGTRLTVV.

The table lists this clone with a count of one. This sequence joins TRBV28 and TRBJ1-4, with D perhaps TRBD1 (5 bases). CDR3 length: 15 residues. The germline gives CDR1 MDHEN, CDR2 SYDVKM. The germline V and J ends were trimmed by 5 bases and 0 bases, with 10 bases remaining between them. CDR3 nucleotide sequence: TGTGCCAGCAGTCTTCAGGGAGCAACTAATGAAAAACTGTTTTTT. Protein product: CASSLQGATNEKLFF.

The chain uses TRBV25-1 and TRBJ2-3; no clear D. CDR1 and CDR2 from the germline V gene are MGHDK and SYGVNS. V was pared by 3 bases and J by 0 bases, with 10 bases between. The CDR3 has 15 residues. The CDR3 sequence: CASSDLATSTDTQYF. For the CDR3, the DNA is TGTGCCAGCAGTGATCTGGCCACTAGCACAGATACGCAGTATTTT. The variable domain in full, completed from reference TRBV25-1 and TRBJ2-3, reads EADIYQTPRYLVIGTGKKITLECSQTMGHDKMYWYQQDPGMELHLIHYSYGVNSTEKGDLSSESTVSRIRTEHFPLTLESARPSHTSQYLCASSDLATSTDTQYFGPGTRLTVL.

The genes are TRBV6-5 and TRBJ1-1; 7 bases match TRBD1. V was clipped by 8 bases and J by 4 bases; unmatched bases: 13. The CDR3 length is 15 residues. Looked up from germline, CDR1 is MNHEY and CDR2 is SVGAGI. The CDR3 DNA reads as TGTGCCAGCCGAAGGACAGGAGCCCGGGGCACTGAAGCTTTCTTT. Translation gives CASRRTGARGTEAFF.

For the CDR3, the DNA is TGTGCCAGCAGTTTCCCGGGTGAGCCTAGGGGCTACACCTTC. Its translation is CASSFPGEPRGYTF. The chain has TRBV28 and TRBJ1-2; D not certain. CDR1 and CDR2 (germline): MDHEN, SYDVKM. The CDR3 is 14 amino acids. Trimming shortened V by 3 bases and J by 8 bases, and 16 bases separated the two germline ends.

V gene TRBV30 combines with J gene TRBJ2-3; 9 nucleotides agree with TRBD2. Unmatched junction bases numbered 5, after V lost 2 bases and J lost 2 bases. CDR1 and CDR2 (germline): GTSNPN, SVGIG (reference sequence). The CDR3 spans 15 residues. The CDR3 DNA reads TGTGCCTGGAGTACGGGACTAGCAGACACAGATACGCAGTATTTT. It encodes CAWSTGLADTDTQYF. The full variable domain, in which reference TRBV30 and TRBJ2-3 provide the parts outside the CDR3, is SQTIHQWPATLVQPVGSPLSLECTVEGTSNPNLYWYRQAAGRGLQLLFYSVGIGQISSEVPQNLSASRPQDRQFILSSKKLLLSDSGFYLCAWSTGLADTDTQYFGPGTRLTVL.

The chain recombines TRBV5-1 with TRBJ2-1; 11 bases are shared with TRBD2. The J segment lost 3 bases and the V segment lost 4 bases, leaving 3 bases of the junction unmatched. Germline V gene sequence: CDR1 SGHRS, CDR2 YFSETQ. The CDR3 consists of 15 residues. The CDR3 region has the DNA TGCGCCAGCAGCAAAGGGACTAGCGGCTACAATGAGCAGTTCTTC. Translation gives CASSKGTSGYNEQFF.

The chain carries TRBV10-3 and TRBJ2-3, with 9 nucleotides matching TRBD2. V was pared by 6 bases and J by 0 bases, with 7 bases of the junction left unmatched. Germline CDR1 ENHRY, CDR2 SYGVKD. The CDR3 has 16 amino acids. CDR3 loop: CAIRPGLAVSTDTQYF. For the CDR3, the DNA is TGTGCCATCAGGCCGGGACTAGCTGTTAGCACAGATACGCAGTATTTT.

The rearrangement joins TRBV4-1 to TRBJ2-1; 9 bases are a match to TRBD2. Germline loops: CDR1 MGHRA, CDR2 YSYEKL. The CDR3 runs 16 residues. The junction had 2 bases not matched to a gene; V was cut back by 1 base and J by 1 base. The CDR3 bases are TGCGCCAGCAGCCAAGCCGGACTAGCGTCCTACAATGAGCAGTTCTTC. It codes for CASSQAGLASYNEQFF.

The gene calls are TRBV30 and TRBJ2-1, with 11 bases identical to TRBD2. V trimming: 3 bases; J trimming: 7 bases; junction bases outside the gene matches: 5. CDR3 length: 14 amino acids. Germline V gives CDR1 GTSNPN, CDR2 SVGIG (reference sequence). As DNA, the CDR3 is TGTGCCTGGAGCGGAACTAGCGGGGGAAATGAGCAGTTCTTC. Encoded protein: CAWSGTSGGNEQFF. Together with reference TRBV30 and TRBJ2-1, the CDR3 gives the full variable domain: SQTIHQWPATLVQPVGSPLSLECTVEGTSNPNLYWYRQAAGRGLQLLFYSVGIGQISSEVPQNLSASRPQDRQFILSSKKLLLSDSGFYLCAWSGTSGGNEQFFGPGTRLTVL.